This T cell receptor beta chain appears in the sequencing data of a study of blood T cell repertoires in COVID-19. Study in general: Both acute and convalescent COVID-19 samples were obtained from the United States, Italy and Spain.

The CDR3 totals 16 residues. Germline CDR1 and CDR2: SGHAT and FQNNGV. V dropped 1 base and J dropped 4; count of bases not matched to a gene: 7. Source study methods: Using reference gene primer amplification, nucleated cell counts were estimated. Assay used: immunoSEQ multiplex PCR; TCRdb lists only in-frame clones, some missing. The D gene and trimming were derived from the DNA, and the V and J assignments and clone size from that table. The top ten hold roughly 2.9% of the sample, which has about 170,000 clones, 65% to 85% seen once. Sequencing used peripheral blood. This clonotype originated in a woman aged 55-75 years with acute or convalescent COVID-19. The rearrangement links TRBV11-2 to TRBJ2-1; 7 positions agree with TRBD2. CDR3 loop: CASSLVWGGDYNEQFF. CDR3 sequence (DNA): TGTGCCAGCAGCTTAGTTTGGGGGGGAGATTACAATGAGCAGTTCTTC.